This T cell receptor beta chain came from a study of cytomegalovirus exposure and HLA in healthy donors. V dropped 0 bases and J dropped 7 bases, with 9 bases sitting between them. Germline CDR1 reads ENHRY; CDR2 reads SYGVKD. This CDR3 spans 13 amino acids. Whole-study findings and limits: A later analysis showed that HLA-associated TCR beta chains had undergone more clonal expansion than equally common others.

Notes on this clone: Its antigen remains unknown.

PCR was performed using 60 Vbeta and 13 Jbeta primers. The assay was immunoSEQ multiplex PCR, and TCRdb's table has in-frame clones only and misses some. The profile shows 150,000 to 200,000 clones, 70% to 80% of them singletons. The chain joins TRBV10-3 to TRBJ1-1, with no clear D. Sequencing was carried out using PBMCs. This clonotype was sampled from a young man in good health and CMV-seropositive. CDR3 sequence reads: CAISESNGIEAFF. DNA for the CDR3: TGTGCCATCAGTGAGTCGAACGGGATTGAAGCTTTCTTT.